This T cell receptor (beta chain) derives from a study of T cell responses to AZD1222 COVID-19 vaccine. About the study: Investigators merged groups given second doses at roughly 4 or roughly 12 weeks. Overall study results and limits: White British people made up most donors, females outnumbered males, and clonal diversity was possibly underestimated. Repertoire samples came only from after the peak T cell response. Epitopes outside B.1.351 and B.1.1.7 mutated regions reportedly drew nearly half of spike TCRs.

The CDR3 contains 14 residues. Germline V CDR1 and CDR2: MDHEN, SYDVKM. V dropped 8 bases and J dropped 8; count of bases not matched to a gene: 12. Here immunoSEQ multiplex PCR was the method, and the copy in TCRdb shows in-frame clones only, minus some. This table holds roughly 160,000 clones, 91% found once. Points on this clone: Its target is unknown.

This chain links TRBV28 with TRBJ1-2; 9 bases fit TRBD1. This TCR was recovered from an adult in good health. The starting material was peripheral blood, obtained on day 0 of AZD1222 vaccination. CDR3 sequence (DNA): TGTGCCAGCCACAGAACCGGGACAGGGAGAGGCTACACCTTC. Translation: CASHRTGTGRGYTF.